These 30 T cell receptor beta chains were all obtained from the same sample, sequenced in a study of blood T cell repertoires in COVID-19. This table comes from immunoSEQ multiplex PCR, and its TCRdb copy is limited to in-frame clones, with some not included. The data hold 220,000 or so clones, with about 91% observed a single time. Sequencing was performed on PBMCs or T cells enriched from blood (not recorded which). Every receptor here comes from a woman aged 45-65 years with acute COVID-19.

This clone was found once. The gene calls are TRBV19 and TRBJ1-5, with 10 positions matching TRBD1. V dropped 3 bases and J dropped 3; count of bases not matched to a gene: 17. CDR1 is LNHDA, CDR2 SQIVND, per germline (reference sequence). The CDR3 totals 20 residues. As DNA, the CDR3 is TGTGCCAGTAGTATGATGGGGTCGGGACAGGGGATCTCTCTCAATCAGCCCCAGCATTTT. This codes for CASSMMGSGQGISLNQPQHF.

The V call is TRBV6-2 or TRBV6-3, the J call TRBJ2-7; possible D gene TRBD1, 7 bases. This CDR3 spans 15 amino acids. With 5 bases removed from V and 4 bases from J, the gap between germline ends came to 18 bases. CDR1 and CDR2 from the germline V gene are MNHEY and SVGEGT. CDR3: CASSTNRGGRYEQYF. The DNA for the CDR3 is TGTGCCAGCAGTACGAACAGGGGAGGAAGGTACGAGCAGTACTTC.

The chain is built from TRBV29-1 and TRBJ1-6; 7 bases are a match to TRBD1. Germline V gene data show CDR1 as SQVTM and CDR2 as ANQGSEA. The CDR3 has 13 residues. V was clipped by 8 bases and J by 5 bases; unmatched bases: 6. The CDR3 nucleotides read TGCAGCACCCGACAGGGCGATAATTCACCCCTCCACTTT. This encodes CSTRQGDNSPLHF. The variable domain in full, completed from reference TRBV29-1 and TRBJ1-6, reads SAVISQKPSRDICQRGTSLTIQCQVDSQVTMMFWYRQQPGQSLTLIATANQGSEATYESGFVIDKFPISRPNLTFSTLTVSNMSPEDSSIYLCSTRQGDNSPLHFGNGTRLTVT.

V and J are TRBV28 and TRBJ1-4; the match to TRBD1 covers 8 bases. The CDR3 spans 15 residues. CDR1 MDHEN and CDR2 SYDVKM come from the germline V gene. V shed 6 bases, J shed 8 bases, and the junction held 11 bases outside the gene matches. The CDR3 nucleotides are TGTGCCAGCAGCCCCTGGGGACAGGCCGGGGAAAAACTGTTTTTT. It specifies CASSPWGQAGEKLFF.

J is TRBJ1-6 and V is TRBV18; TRBD1 agrees at 10 bases. V gave up 3 bases and J gave up 12 bases; unmatched junction bases: 5. CDR3 length: 14 amino acids. Germline V CDR1 and CDR2: KGHSH, LQKENI. CDR3 sequence: CASSPRDRGLPLHF. The CDR3 DNA reads TGTGCCAGCTCACCCCGGGACAGGGGATTACCCCTCCACTTT.

CDR3 in amino acids: CASRSQGEAFF. CDR3 nucleotides: TGTGCAAGTCGCTCCCAGGGGGAAGCTTTCTTT. The genes are TRBV12-2 and TRBJ1-1; the D call in the table, TRBD1, was not verified against the DNA. TRBV12-2 is noted as a pseudogene. CDR3 size: 11 residues.

The rearrangement joins TRBV27 to TRBJ2-6; 15 nucleotides match TRBD2. There are 20 residues in the CDR3. The V segment lost 0 bases and the J segment 4 bases; nucleotides outside the gene matches: 7. Germline V lookup: CDR1 MNHEY, CDR2 SMNVEV (reference sequence). The CDR3 nucleotides are TGTGCCAGCAGTTTATCCCGGACTAGCGGGAGGGCCGAAGGGGCCAACGTCCTGACTTTC. It translates to CASSLSRTSGRAEGANVLTF.

This clone was detected a few times. The J gene is TRBJ2-3, the V gene TRBV7-9; D may be TRBD1 (6 bases). Trimming took off 2 bases at V and 2 bases at J, with 11 bases between the two ends. The CDR3 totals 15 residues. CDR1 is SEHNR, CDR2 FQNEAQ, per germline (reference sequence). The CDR3 DNA reads as TGTGCCAGCAGCTTAAGACAGGCACACACAGATACGCAGTATTTT. It encodes CASSLRQAHTDTQYF.

This clone has a handful of counts. The chain carries TRBV6-5 and TRBJ1-6; D call uncertain. Per the germline V gene, CDR1 is MNHEY and CDR2 is SVGAGI. Trimming took off 9 bases at V and 14 bases at J, with 14 bases between the two ends. This CDR3 contains 11 residues. The CDR3: CASSPGGSLHF. CDR3 nucleotides: TGTGCCAGTAGCCCCGGCGGGTCCCTCCACTTT.

This chain joins TRBV6-5 and TRBJ1-4; D is undetermined. The CDR3 totals 13 residues. Per germline, CDR1 MNHEY and CDR2 SVGAGI. V lost 0 bases, J lost 4 bases, and 3 bases lay in between. CDR3: CASSYSNNEKLFF. The CDR3 bases are TGTGCCAGCAGTTACTCTAATAATGAAAAACTGTTTTTT.

The chain has TRBV7-9 and TRBJ2-7; D is perhaps TRBD1 (5 bases). The CDR3 extends over 14 amino acids. Germline assignment: CDR1 SEHNR and CDR2 FQNEAQ (reference sequence). V was pared by 7 bases and J by 1 base, with 14 bases between. The CDR3 region has the DNA TGTGCCAGCACCGTTCAGACAGCTTCCTACGAGCAGTACTTC. Translated: CASTVQTASYEQYF.

This chain links TRBV10-3 with TRBJ1-2; 9 bases line up with TRBD1. Per germline, CDR1 ENHRY and CDR2 SYGVKD. V shed 8 bases and J 3 bases; nucleotides not matched to a gene: 10. The CDR3 loop spans 15 amino acids. This chain's CDR3 is CAISRPGQGHYGYTF. In nucleotides, the CDR3 is TGTGCCATCTCCCGACCGGGACAGGGACACTATGGCTACACCTTC.

V usage is TRBV11-1 and J usage is TRBJ1-1, with D perhaps matching TRBD1 (6 bases). Germline lookup yields CDR1 SGHAT and CDR2 FQDESV (reference sequence). V lost 3 bases, J lost 11 bases, and 16 bases lay in between. CDR3 length: 13 amino acids. Here the CDR3 reads CASSLRGRDKAFF. DNA of the CDR3: TGTGCCAGCAGCTTGAGAGGCAGGGACAAGGCTTTCTTT.

The chain couples TRBV29-1 to TRBJ2-1, with 13 bases identical to TRBD2. Looked up from germline, CDR1 is SQVTM and CDR2 is ANQGSEA. CDR3 length: 16 amino acids. The V segment lost 6 bases and the J segment 5 bases; nucleotides outside the gene matches: 10. For the CDR3, the DNA is TGCAGCGTCAGGACTAGCGGGAGAGGTTTGGACAATGAGCAGTTCTTC. This sequence encodes CSVRTSGRGLDNEQFF.

This rearrangement joins TRBV27 to TRBJ1-4, with TRBD1 matching over 7 bases. With 5 bases clipped from V and 5 bases from J, the junction kept 5 bases outside the gene matches. CDR1 is MNHEY, CDR2 SMNVEV, per germline (reference sequence). There are 14 residues in the CDR3. The chain's CDR3 is CASSLTGTNEKLFF. CDR3 coding DNA: TGTGCCAGCAGTCTGACAGGGACGAATGAAAAACTGTTTTTT.

This chain connects TRBV10-3 to TRBJ2-1; perhaps TRBD2 as D (5 bases). The CDR3 runs to 18 residues. Germline V lookup: CDR1 ENHRY, CDR2 SYGVKD. The V gene lost 3 bases and the J gene lost 6 bases, with 24 bases spanning the gap. The CDR3 region has the DNA TGTGCCATCAGTGATACCCGGGCGACGAGGGTGGCGCGCAATGAGCAGTTCTTC. Encoded protein: CAISDTRATRVARNEQFF.

The V and J genes are TRBV7-3 and TRBJ2-7, with 7 positions matching TRBD2. Germline-derived CDR1 and CDR2 are SGHTA and FQGTGA. V lost 5 bases, J lost 0 bases, and 7 bases stayed unmatched. This CDR3 comprises 15 residues. The CDR3 DNA follows: TGTGCCAGCAGCAAAGTAGCGGGCCCCTCCTACGAGCAGTACTTC. Translation gives CASSKVAGPSYEQYF.

This clone has just a few counts. This chain links TRBV5-1 with TRBJ2-1; 13 positions match TRBD2. V dropped 2 bases and J dropped 7; count of bases not matched to a gene: 12. The CDR3 extends over 18 amino acids. Germline V gene sequence: CDR1 SGHRS, CDR2 YFSETQ. In DNA form, the CDR3 reads TGCGCCAGCAGCTTTAACTTTATACTAGCGGGAGGGGTTAATGAGCAGTTCTTC. Residues: CASSFNFILAGGVNEQFF.

DNA for the CDR3: TGTGCCAGCAGCCCTAGAGGGGACAGGGGGCGAAACACCATATATTTT. Encoded protein: CASSPRGDRGRNTIYF. The chain couples TRBV7-2 to TRBJ1-3; 12 bases match TRBD1. J lost 5 bases, V lost 5 bases, and 7 bases had no gene match. The CDR3 extends over 16 amino acids. Germline V gives CDR1 SGHTA, CDR2 FQGNSA.

This clone came up a few times. The chain couples TRBV28 to TRBJ2-1; maybe TRBD2 (5 bases). V lost 5 bases and J 3 bases, leaving 11 bases between the germline ends. Germline V gene sequence: CDR1 MDHEN, CDR2 SYDVKM. This CDR3 is 14 amino acids long. CDR3: CASSPSTFYNEQFF. The DNA of the CDR3 is TGTGCCAGCAGTCCTAGCACCTTCTACAATGAGCAGTTCTTC.

V gene TRBV18 combines with J gene TRBJ1-5; the D gene is possibly TRBD1 (5 bases). This CDR3 has 17 amino acids. V shed 4 bases and J shed 0 bases, with 16 bases lying between them. Germline CDR1 and CDR2: KGHSH and LQKENI. CDR3 sequence: CASSLSQGSHSNQPQHF. DNA for the CDR3: TGTGCCAGCTCACTGTCGCAGGGCTCCCATAGCAATCAGCCCCAGCATTTT.

The chain has TRBV30 and TRBJ2-5; TRBD1 might be the D (5 bases). The length of the CDR3 is 13 residues. Trimming left V 2 bases short and J 7 bases short, with 14 bases between. Germline lookup yields CDR1 GTSNPN and CDR2 SVGIG (reference sequence). The CDR3 DNA reads TGTGCCTGGAGTTACTCCCAGGGTGGGACCCAGTACTTC. Residues: CAWSYSQGGTQYF.

This chain connects TRBV4-3 to TRBJ1-2; D is possibly TRBD1 (6 bases). The length of the CDR3 is 16 residues. Germline CDR1 and CDR2: LGHNA and YSLEER. Trimming took off 0 bases at V and 2 bases at J, with 13 bases between the two ends. CDR3 in DNA: TGCGCCAGCAGCCAAGATTCACAGGGTAACAACTATGGCTACACCTTC. Its translation: CASSQDSQGNNYGYTF.

CDR3 protein: CASSDRERGGNNEQFF. Here the CDR3 DNA reads TGCGCCAGCAGCGATCGCGAGCGGGGGGGTAACAATGAGCAGTTCTTC. The J gene is TRBJ2-1, the V gene TRBV5-1; 10 positions agree with TRBD2. The trim removed 4 bases at V and 5 bases at J, leaving 9 bases unmatched. Germline CDR1 SGHRS, CDR2 YFSETQ. This CDR3 spans 16 amino acids.

CDR3 in amino acids: CASRRREGLSETQYF. Here the CDR3 DNA reads TGTGCCAGCAGAAGGCGGGAGGGCCTATCGGAGACCCAGTACTTC. V usage is TRBV7-8 and J usage is TRBJ2-5; 9 nucleotides line up with TRBD2. The CDR3 is 15 amino acids. The ends lost 6 bases at V and 5 bases at J; junction bases unmatched: 10. CDR1 and CDR2 from the germline V gene are SGHVS and FQNEAQ.

This clone was found a few times. The gene calls are TRBV18 and TRBJ1-5, with 9 nucleotides matching TRBD1. The germline V gene has CDR1 KGHSH and CDR2 LQKENI. CDR3 length equals 16 residues. Trimming cost V 5 bases and J 9 bases; bases outside gene matches: 14. The CDR3 sequence: CASSLSRDRASRPQHF. As DNA, the CDR3 is TGTGCCAGCTCATTGTCCCGGGACAGGGCTTCAAGGCCCCAGCATTTT.

V is TRBV27 and J is TRBJ2-7, with TRBD2 identical over 9 bases. The junction had 22 bases not matched to a gene; V was cut back by 9 bases and J by 7 bases. This CDR3 spans 17 amino acids. The germline gives CDR1 MNHEY, CDR2 SMNVEV (reference sequence). For the CDR3, the DNA is TGTGCCAGTCCCCAGGGGGGAGCTAGCGGGATAATACTAGAGCAGTACTTC. It codes for CASPQGGASGIILEQYF.

This CDR3 reads CATSRDLGGYEQYF. DNA for the CDR3: TGTGCCACCAGCAGAGATCTCGGCGGCTACGAGCAGTACTTC. The chain links TRBV15 to TRBJ2-7; D unresolved. CDR3 size: 14 residues. V shed 0 bases and J shed 3 bases, with 9 bases lying between them. Germline CDR1 and CDR2: LNHNV and YYDKDF (reference sequence).

The rearrangement joins TRBV5-5 to TRBJ1-1; 7 bases agree with TRBD1. The junction had 8 bases not matched to a gene; V was cut back by 3 bases and J by 0 bases. Per the germline V gene, CDR1 is SGHKS and CDR2 is YYEKEE (reference sequence). The CDR3 runs 16 residues. CDR3 residues: CASSSGQRGMNTEAFF. For the CDR3, the DNA is TGTGCCAGCAGCTCGGGACAGCGAGGGATGAACACTGAAGCTTTCTTT. The full variable domain, in which reference TRBV5-5 and TRBJ1-1 provide the parts outside the CDR3, is DAGVTQSPTHLIKTRGQQVTLRCSPISGHKSVSWYQQVLGQGPQFIFQYYEKEERGRGNFPDRFSARQFPNYSSELNVNALLLGDSALYLCASSSGQRGMNTEAFFGQGTRLTVV.

The rearrangement links TRBV3-1 (or the pseudogene TRBV3-2) to TRBJ2-5; 8 bases align to TRBD2. Germline trimming cut 1 base from V and 5 bases from J; bases unmatched to any gene: 12. Germline lookup yields CDR1 LGHDT and CDR2 YNNKEL (reference sequence). CDR3 length: 17 residues. The CDR3 loop is CASSQGLVAGSRETQYF. CDR3 bases: TGTGCCAGCAGCCAAGGTTTGGTAGCGGGATCTCGGGAGACCCAGTACTTC.